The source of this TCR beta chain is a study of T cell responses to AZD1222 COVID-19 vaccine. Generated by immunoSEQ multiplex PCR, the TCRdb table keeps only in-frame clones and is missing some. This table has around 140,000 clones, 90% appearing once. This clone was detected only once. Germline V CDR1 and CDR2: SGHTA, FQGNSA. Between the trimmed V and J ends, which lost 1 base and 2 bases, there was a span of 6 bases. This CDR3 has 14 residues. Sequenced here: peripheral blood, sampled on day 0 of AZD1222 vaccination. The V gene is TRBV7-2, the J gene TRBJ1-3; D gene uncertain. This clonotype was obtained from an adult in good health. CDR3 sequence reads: CASSLVGAGNTIYF. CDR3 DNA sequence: TGTGCCAGCAGCTTAGTAGGTGCTGGAAACACCATATATTTT.